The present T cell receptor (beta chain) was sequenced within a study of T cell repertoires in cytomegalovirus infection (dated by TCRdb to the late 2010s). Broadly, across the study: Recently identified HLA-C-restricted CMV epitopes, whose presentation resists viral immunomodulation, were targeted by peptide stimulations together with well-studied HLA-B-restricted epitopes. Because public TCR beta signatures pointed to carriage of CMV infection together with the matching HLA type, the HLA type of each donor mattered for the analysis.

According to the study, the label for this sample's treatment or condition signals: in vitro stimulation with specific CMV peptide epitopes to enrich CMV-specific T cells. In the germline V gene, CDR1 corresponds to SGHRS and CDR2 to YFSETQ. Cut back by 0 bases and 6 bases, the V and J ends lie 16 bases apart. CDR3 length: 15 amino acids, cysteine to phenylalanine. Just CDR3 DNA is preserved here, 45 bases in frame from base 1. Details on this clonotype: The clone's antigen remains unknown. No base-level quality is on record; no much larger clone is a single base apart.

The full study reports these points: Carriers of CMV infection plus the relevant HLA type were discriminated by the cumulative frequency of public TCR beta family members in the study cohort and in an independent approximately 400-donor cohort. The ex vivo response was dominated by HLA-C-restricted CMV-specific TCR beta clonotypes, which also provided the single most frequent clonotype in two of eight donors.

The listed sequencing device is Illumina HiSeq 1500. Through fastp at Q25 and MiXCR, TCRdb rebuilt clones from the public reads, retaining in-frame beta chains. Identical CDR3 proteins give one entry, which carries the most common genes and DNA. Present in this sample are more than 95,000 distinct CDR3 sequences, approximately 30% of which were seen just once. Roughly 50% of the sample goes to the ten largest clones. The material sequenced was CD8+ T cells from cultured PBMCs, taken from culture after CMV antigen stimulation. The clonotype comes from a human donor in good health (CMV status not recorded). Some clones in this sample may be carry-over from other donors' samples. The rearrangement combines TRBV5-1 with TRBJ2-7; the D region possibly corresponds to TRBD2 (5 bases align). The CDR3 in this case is CASSLAGGRLGEQYF. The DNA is TGCGCCAGCAGCTTGGCCGGAGGCAGATTGGGCGAGCAGTACTTC. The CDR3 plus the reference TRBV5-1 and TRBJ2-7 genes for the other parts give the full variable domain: KAGVTQTPRYLIKTRGQQVTLSCSPISGHRSVSWYQQTPGQGLQFLFEYFSETQRNKGNFPGRFSGRQFSNSRSEMNVSTLELGDSALYLCASSLAGGRLGEQYFGPGTRLTVT.